The 14 T cell receptor beta chains given below trace back to one sample, sequenced in a study of blood T cell repertoires in COVID-19. The assay was immunoSEQ multiplex PCR, and TCRdb's table has in-frame clones only and misses some. Of about 140,000 clones listed, 80% to 90% are singletons. The sequencing input was peripheral blood. These receptor sequences come from a woman between 45 and 65 years old with active or convalescent COVID-19.

This chain uses TRBV12-5 with TRBJ1-1; tentatively, D is TRBD1 (6 bases). The CDR3 totals 17 residues. V was shortened by 6 bases and J by 1 base, with 21 bases between the two germline ends. CDR1 is LGHNT, CDR2 FRNRAP, per germline. CDR3 residues: CASGQTGPGQWNTEAFF. The CDR3, as DNA: TGTGCTAGTGGCCAAACTGGCCCGGGACAATGGAACACTGAAGCTTTCTTT.

The CDR3 sequence: CASSLDGVYEQYF. The CDR3, as DNA: TGTGCCAGCAGTTTAGACGGGGTCTACGAGCAGTACTTC. The rearrangement joins TRBV12-3 or TRBV12-4 to TRBJ2-7; D might be TRBD2 (5 bases). Deletions cut 1 base from V and 3 bases from J, with 7 bases between. The length of the CDR3 is 13 residues.

This chain connects TRBV18 to TRBJ1-4; 8 nucleotides align to TRBD1. Germline CDR1 is KGHSH and CDR2 is LQKENI. V dropped 2 bases and J dropped 7; count of bases not matched to a gene: 3. The CDR3 extends over 14 amino acids. The CDR3 sequence: CASSPGQGLEKLFF. The CDR3 nucleotides read TGTGCCAGCTCACCAGGACAGGGCCTTGAAAAACTGTTTTTT.

This chain connects TRBV23-1 to TRBJ2-5, with 13 positions matching TRBD2. TRBV23-1 is treated as an ORF (open reading frame) with a function not yet certain. This CDR3 comprises 18 residues. V shed 3 bases, J shed 3 bases, and the junction held 10 bases outside the gene matches. CDR3 in amino acids: CASSHRGLAGPSKETQYF. In DNA, the CDR3 is TGCGCCAGCAGTCACCGGGGACTAGCGGGGCCTTCAAAAGAGACCCAGTACTTC.

The rearrangement joins TRBV27 to TRBJ2-2, with D unclear. Looked up from germline, CDR1 is MNHEY and CDR2 is SMNVEV (reference sequence). The CDR3 is 17 residues long. Trimming took off 2 bases at V and 0 bases at J, with 13 bases between the two ends. CDR3 protein: CASSLTLGRSNTGELFF. The CDR3 nucleotides are TGTGCCAGCAGTTTAACGTTGGGCAGATCGAACACCGGGGAGCTGTTTTTT.

This sequence joins TRBV12-1 and TRBJ1-1; TRBD1 is the table's D call, not checked against the DNA. TRBV12-1 is listed as a pseudogene. The CDR3 is 15 residues long. For the CDR3, the DNA is TGTGCCAGCAGCTTTGGGGCAGGGCTGGCCTCTGAAGCTTTCTTT. Translated, it gives CASSFGAGLASEAFF.

This clone was counted once. The rearrangement links TRBV7-3 to TRBJ2-5, with TRBD2 matching over 10 bases. The CDR3 runs to 17 residues. CDR1 SGHTA and CDR2 FQGTGA come from the germline V gene. V lost 2 bases, J lost 1 base, and 7 bases stayed unmatched. The CDR3 loop reads CASSLYARTSGQETQYF. CDR3 in DNA: TGTGCCAGCAGCTTATATGCTCGGACTAGCGGCCAAGAGACCCAGTACTTC.

The chain links TRBV27 to TRBJ2-7; weak D call: TRBD2 (6 bases). From germline, CDR1 is MNHEY and CDR2 SMNVEV (reference sequence). The germline V and J ends were trimmed by 5 bases and 6 bases, with 17 bases remaining between them. The length of the CDR3 is 14 residues. CDR3 protein: CASSPLASLGEQYF. DNA of the CDR3: TGTGCCAGCAGTCCTCTAGCGTCTCTGGGCGAGCAGTACTTC.

There are many counts of this clone. The chain employs TRBV18 and TRBJ1-1, with unresolved D. Looked up from germline, CDR1 is KGHSH and CDR2 is LQKENI. CDR3 length: 15 amino acids. With 0 bases removed from V and 1 base from J, the gap between germline ends came to 9 bases. CDR3 in amino acids: CASSPPAQKNTEAFF. As DNA, the CDR3 is TGTGCCAGCTCACCACCGGCCCAGAAGAACACTGAAGCTTTCTTT.

The chain employs TRBV7-2 and TRBJ1-5; the match to TRBD1 covers 7 bases. Unmatched junction bases numbered 6, after V lost 1 base and J lost 3 bases. The CDR3 covers 16 residues. Germline assignment: CDR1 SGHTA and CDR2 FQGNSA. The CDR3 coding sequence is TGTGCCAGCAGCTTAGAGGCAGGGGGAAACAATCAGCCCCAGCATTTT. It yields the protein CASSLEAGGNNQPQHF.

The rearrangement links TRBV6-5 to TRBJ1-1, with 10 bases fitting TRBD1. V dropped 0 bases and J dropped 4; count of bases not matched to a gene: 2. This CDR3 is 15 amino acids long. Germline loops: CDR1 MNHEY, CDR2 SVGAGI. CDR3 sequence: CASSYSTGGRTEAFF. The CDR3 DNA reads as TGTGCCAGCAGTTACTCGACAGGGGGCCGCACTGAAGCTTTCTTT.

This clone was counted between two and nine times. The chain is built from TRBV19 and TRBJ1-1; D is possibly TRBD1 (5 bases). The V and J ends lost 3 bases and 6 bases respectively, with 17 bases between them. The CDR3 spans 15 residues. The germline gives CDR1 LNHDA, CDR2 SQIVND (reference sequence). In nucleotides, the CDR3 is TGTGCCAGTAGTATGTGGGGGACTGAACAGGCTGAAGCTTTCTTT. It specifies CASSMWGTEQAEAFF.

The DNA for the CDR3 is TGTGCCGGTGCCCGAGGCCAGACCTTCACTGAAGCTTTCTTT. Its protein is CAGARGQTFTEAFF. This rearrangement joins TRBV6-5 to TRBJ1-1, with D unclear. CDR1 and CDR2 (germline): MNHEY, SVGAGI. The CDR3 is 14 residues long. Trimming removed 11 bases from V and 4 bases from J, with 20 bases in between.

The V call is TRBV19, the J call TRBJ1-2; D is ambiguous. Trimming pared 6 bases from V and 6 bases from J, leaving 17 bases between. CDR1 and CDR2 from the germline V gene are LNHDA and SQIVND (reference sequence). The CDR3 is 14 amino acids. The CDR3 is CASRAVGAGHGYTF. CDR3 in DNA: TGTGCCAGTAGAGCGGTCGGAGCAGGACATGGCTACACCTTC. Filled out from reference TRBV19 and TRBJ1-2, the complete variable domain reads DGGITQSPKYLFRKEGQNVTLSCEQNLNHDAMYWYRQDPGQGLRLIYYSQIVNDFQKGDIAEGYSVSREKKESFPLTVTSAQKNPTAFYLCASRAVGAGHGYTFGSGTRLTVV.